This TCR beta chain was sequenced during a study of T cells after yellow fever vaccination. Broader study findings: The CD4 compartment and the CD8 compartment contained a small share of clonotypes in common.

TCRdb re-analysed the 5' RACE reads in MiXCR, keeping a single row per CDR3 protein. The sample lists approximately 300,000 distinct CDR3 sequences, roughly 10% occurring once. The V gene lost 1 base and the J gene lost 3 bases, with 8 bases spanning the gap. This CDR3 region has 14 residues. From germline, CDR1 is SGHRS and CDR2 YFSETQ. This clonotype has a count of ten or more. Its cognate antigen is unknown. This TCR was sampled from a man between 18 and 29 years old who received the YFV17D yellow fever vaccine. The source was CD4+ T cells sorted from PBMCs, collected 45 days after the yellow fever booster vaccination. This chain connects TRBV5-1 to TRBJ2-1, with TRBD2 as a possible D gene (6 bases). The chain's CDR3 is CASSLLGLYNEQFF. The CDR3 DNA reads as TGCGCCAGCAGCTTGTTGGGACTCTACAATGAGCAGTTCTTC.